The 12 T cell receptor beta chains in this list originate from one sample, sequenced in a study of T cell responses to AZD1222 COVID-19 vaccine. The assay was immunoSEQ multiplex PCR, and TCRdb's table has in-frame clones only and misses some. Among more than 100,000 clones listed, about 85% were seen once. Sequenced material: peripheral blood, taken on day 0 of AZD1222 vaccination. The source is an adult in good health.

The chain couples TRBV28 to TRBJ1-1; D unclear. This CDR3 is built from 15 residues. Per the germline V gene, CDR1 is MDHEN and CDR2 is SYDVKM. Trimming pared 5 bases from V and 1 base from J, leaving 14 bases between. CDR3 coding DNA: TGTGCCAGCAGTACCCCCGGTTTGCAGAACACTGAAGCTTTCTTT. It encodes CASSTPGLQNTEAFF.

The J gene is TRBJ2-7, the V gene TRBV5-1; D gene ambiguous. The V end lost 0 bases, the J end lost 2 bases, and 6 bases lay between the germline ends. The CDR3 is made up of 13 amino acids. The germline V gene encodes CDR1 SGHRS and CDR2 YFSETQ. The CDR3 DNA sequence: TGCGCCAGCAGCTTGGCCGGTCCCTACGAGCAGTACTTC. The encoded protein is CASSLAGPYEQYF.

The CDR3 DNA sequence: TGTGCCAGCACCCGGGCCACCGGGGAGCTGTTTTTT. This codes for CASTRATGELFF. The rearrangement joins TRBV12-3 or TRBV12-4 to TRBJ2-2, with no clear D. This CDR3 has 12 amino acids. Trimming shortened V by 7 bases and J by 4 bases, and 7 bases separated the two germline ends.

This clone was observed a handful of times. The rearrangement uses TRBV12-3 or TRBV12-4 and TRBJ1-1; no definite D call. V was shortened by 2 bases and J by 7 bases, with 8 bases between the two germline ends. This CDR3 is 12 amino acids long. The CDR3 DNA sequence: TGTGCCAGCAGTTTACCCTCAAATGAAGCTTTCTTT. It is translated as CASSLPSNEAFF.

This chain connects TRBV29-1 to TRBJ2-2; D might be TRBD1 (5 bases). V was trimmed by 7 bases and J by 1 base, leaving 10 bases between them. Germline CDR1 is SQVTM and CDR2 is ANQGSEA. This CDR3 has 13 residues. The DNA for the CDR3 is TGCAGCGCCGAGACAGAGAACACCGGGGAGCTGTTTTTT. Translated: CSAETENTGELFF.

The CDR3 here is CASSSSPDSMNTEAFF. The CDR3 coding sequence is TGTGCCAGCAGTTCCTCTCCCGACAGCATGAACACTGAAGCTTTCTTT. The chain uses TRBV27 and TRBJ1-1; possibly TRBD1 for D (5 bases). V lost 4 bases and J lost 0, with 15 bases in between. Germline V CDR1 and CDR2: MNHEY, SMNVEV (reference sequence). CDR3 length: 16 amino acids.

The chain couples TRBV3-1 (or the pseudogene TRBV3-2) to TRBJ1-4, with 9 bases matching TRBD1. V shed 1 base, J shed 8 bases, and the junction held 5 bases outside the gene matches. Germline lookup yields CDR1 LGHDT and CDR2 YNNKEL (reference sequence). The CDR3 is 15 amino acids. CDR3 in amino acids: CASSQGIGQGEKLFF. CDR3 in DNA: TGTGCCAGCAGCCAAGGAATAGGACAGGGGGAAAAACTGTTTTTT.

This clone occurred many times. The CDR3 reads CASSSLAGAYNEQFF. The CDR3 region has the DNA TGTGCCAGCAGCTCCCTAGCGGGGGCTTACAATGAGCAGTTCTTC. The gene calls are TRBV11-2 and TRBJ2-1, with 10 bases aligning to TRBD2. This CDR3 spans 15 amino acids. V dropped 4 bases and J dropped 4; count of bases not matched to a gene: 4. Germline V gives CDR1 SGHAT, CDR2 FQNNGV.

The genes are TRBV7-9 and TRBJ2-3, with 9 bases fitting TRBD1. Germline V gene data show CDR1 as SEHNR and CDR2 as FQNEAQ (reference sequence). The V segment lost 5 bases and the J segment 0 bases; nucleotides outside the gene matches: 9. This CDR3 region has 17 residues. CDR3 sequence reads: CASSAPPGTGSTDTQYF. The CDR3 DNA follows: TGTGCCAGCAGCGCCCCGCCCGGGACAGGGAGCACAGATACGCAGTATTTT.

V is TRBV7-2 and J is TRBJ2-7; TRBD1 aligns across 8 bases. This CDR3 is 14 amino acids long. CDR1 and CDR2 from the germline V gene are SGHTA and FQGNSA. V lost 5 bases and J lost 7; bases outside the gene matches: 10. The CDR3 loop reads CASSPRTGSSEQYF. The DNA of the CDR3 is TGTGCCAGCAGCCCCCGGACAGGGTCGAGTGAGCAGTACTTC.

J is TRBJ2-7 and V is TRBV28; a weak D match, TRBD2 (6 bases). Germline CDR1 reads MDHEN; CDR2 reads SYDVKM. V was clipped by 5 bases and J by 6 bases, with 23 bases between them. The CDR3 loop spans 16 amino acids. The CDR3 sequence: CASSPEEGMWRSEQYF. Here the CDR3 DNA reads TGTGCCAGCAGTCCCGAGGAGGGCATGTGGCGATCCGAGCAGTACTTC.

This chain's CDR3 is CASGYWGENEQFF. For the CDR3, the DNA is TGTGCCAGTGGCTATTGGGGCGAGAATGAGCAGTTCTTC. The chain recombines TRBV2 with TRBJ2-1, with TRBD1 as a possible D gene (5 bases). CDR1 is SNHLY, CDR2 FYNNEI, per germline. The CDR3 is 13 amino acids. Deletions cut 9 bases from V and 7 bases from J, with 16 bases between. The variable domain in full, completed from reference TRBV2 and TRBJ2-1, reads EPEVTQTPSHQVTQMGQEVILRCVPISNHLYFYWYRQILGQKVEFLVSFYNNEISEKSEIFDDQFSVERPDGSNFTLKIRSTKLEDSAMYFCASGYWGENEQFFGPGTRLTVL.